A selection of T cell receptor beta chains follows, all from one sample in a study of T cell responses to AZD1222 COVID-19 vaccine. Generated by immunoSEQ multiplex PCR, the TCRdb table keeps only in-frame clones and is missing some. Here the sample spans around 140,000 clones, over 85% being singletons. Sequenced material: peripheral blood, taken on day 0 of AZD1222 vaccination. The receptors here all came from an adult in good health. Both conserved end residues are part of each CDR3. D genes are given only for firm matches.

D gene: TRBD1
J gene: TRBJ2-1
V gene: TRBV6-1
CDR3 protein: CASSETGTGLNEQFF
CDR3 DNA: TGTGCCAGCAGTGAGACCGGGACAGGGCTCAATGAGCAGTTCTTC

D gene: TRBD2
J gene: TRBJ2-1
V gene: TRBV19
CDR3 protein: CASSIRVPRLAGFGNNEQFF
CDR3 DNA: TGTGCCAGTAGTATTAGGGTCCCCCGACTAGCGGGGTTCGGTAACAATGAGCAGTTCTTC

D gene: NA
J gene: TRBJ1-6
V gene: TRBV6-4
CDR3 protein: CASSAVQGNNSPLHF
CDR3 DNA: TGTGCCAGCAGTGCGGTACAGGGCAATAATTCACCCCTCCACTTT

D gene: NA
J gene: TRBJ2-1
V gene: TRBV30
CDR3 protein: CAWTGGNEQFF
CDR3 DNA: TGTGCCTGGACAGGGGGGAATGAGCAGTTCTTC

D gene: NA
J gene: TRBJ1-6
V gene: TRBV3-1/TRBV3-2
CDR3 protein: CASSQGQGSYNSPLHF
CDR3 DNA: TGTGCCAGCAGCCAAGGGCAGGGGTCCTATAATTCACCCCTCCACTTT

D gene: TRBD2
J gene: TRBJ2-3
V gene: TRBV19
CDR3 protein: CASSRGLAGGSITDTQYF
CDR3 DNA: TGTGCCAGTAGTAGAGGACTAGCGGGGGGTTCAATCACAGATACGCAGTATTTT

D gene: NA
J gene: TRBJ2-7
V gene: TRBV6-5
CDR3 protein: CASSSTRTEPYEQYF
CDR3 DNA: TGTGCCAGCAGTTCTACAAGGACAGAGCCCTACGAGCAGTACTTC

D gene: TRBD2
J gene: TRBJ2-3
V gene: TRBV7-2
CDR3 protein: CASSTRGGYTDTQYF
CDR3 DNA: TGTGCCAGCAGCACGCGGGGGGGGTACACAGATACGCAGTATTTT

D gene: TRBD2
J gene: TRBJ2-7
V gene: TRBV18
CDR3 protein: CASSTYGRPSLSSYEQYF
CDR3 DNA: TGTGCCAGCTCCACCTACGGGAGGCCCTCTCTAAGCTCCTACGAGCAGTACTTC

D gene: NA
J gene: TRBJ2-1
V gene: TRBV6-2/TRBV6-3
CDR3 protein: CASSRTGPNSYNEQFF
CDR3 DNA: TGTGCCAGCAGTCGAACAGGACCGAACTCCTACAATGAGCAGTTCTTC

D gene: TRBD1
J gene: TRBJ1-2
V gene: TRBV30
CDR3 protein: CAWSVDRGVYGYTF
CDR3 DNA: TGTGCCTGGAGTGTGGACAGGGGCGTCTATGGCTACACCTTC

D gene: NA
J gene: TRBJ2-1
V gene: TRBV6-5
CDR3 protein: CASSYSRVPYNEQFF
CDR3 DNA: TGTGCCAGCAGTTATTCGAGGGTACCCTACAATGAGCAGTTCTTC

D gene: TRBD1
J gene: TRBJ2-7
V gene: TRBV7-3
CDR3 protein: CASSPGQKYEQYF
CDR3 DNA: TGTGCCAGCAGTCCGGGACAGAAGTACGAGCAGTACTTC

D gene: TRBD1
J gene: TRBJ1-1
V gene: TRBV28
CDR3 protein: CASSLRQGGINTEAFF
CDR3 DNA: TGTGCCAGCAGTTTAAGGCAGGGGGGGATAAACACTGAAGCTTTCTTT

D gene: NA
J gene: TRBJ2-7
V gene: TRBV6-6
CDR3 protein: CASRNPLTDPYEQYF
CDR3 DNA: TGTGCCAGCAGAAACCCCTTGACGGACCCCTACGAGCAGTACTTC